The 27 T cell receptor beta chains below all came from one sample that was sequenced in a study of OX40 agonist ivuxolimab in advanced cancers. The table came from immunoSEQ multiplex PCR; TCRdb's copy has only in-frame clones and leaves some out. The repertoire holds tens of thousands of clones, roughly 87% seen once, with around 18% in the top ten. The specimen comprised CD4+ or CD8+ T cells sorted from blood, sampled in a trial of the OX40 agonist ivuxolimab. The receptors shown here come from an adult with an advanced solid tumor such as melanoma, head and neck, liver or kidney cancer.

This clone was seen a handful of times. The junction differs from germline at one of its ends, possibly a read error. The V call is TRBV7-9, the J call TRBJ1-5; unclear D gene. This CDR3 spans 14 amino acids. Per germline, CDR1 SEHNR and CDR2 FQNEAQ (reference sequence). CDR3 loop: CASSLDGLLQPQHF. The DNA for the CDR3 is TGTGCCAGCAGTTTAGATGGCTTACTTCAGCCCCAGCATTTT.

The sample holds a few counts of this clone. The CDR3 DNA sequence: TGTGCCAGTAGTAGCAGTTATGGCTACACCTTC. It yields the protein CASSSSYGYTF. The V and J genes are TRBV19 and TRBJ1-2; D unclear. V was pared by 4 bases and J by 5 bases, with 5 bases between. In germline, CDR1 is LNHDA, CDR2 SQIVND (reference sequence). The CDR3 has 11 amino acids.

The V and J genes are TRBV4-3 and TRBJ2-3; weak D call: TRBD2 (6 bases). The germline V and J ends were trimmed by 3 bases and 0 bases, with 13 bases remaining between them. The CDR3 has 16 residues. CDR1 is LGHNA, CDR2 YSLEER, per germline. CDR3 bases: TGCGCCAGCAGCCACGATGGGGCGGGGAGCACAGATACGCAGTATTTT. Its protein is CASSHDGAGSTDTQYF.

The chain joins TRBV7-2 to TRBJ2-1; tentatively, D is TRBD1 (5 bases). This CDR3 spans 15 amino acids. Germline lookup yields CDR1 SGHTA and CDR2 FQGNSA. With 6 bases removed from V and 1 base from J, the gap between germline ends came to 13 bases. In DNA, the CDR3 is TGTGCCAGCAGAGGGGCGCTTCCTTCCTACAATGAGCAGTTCTTC. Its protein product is CASRGALPSYNEQFF.

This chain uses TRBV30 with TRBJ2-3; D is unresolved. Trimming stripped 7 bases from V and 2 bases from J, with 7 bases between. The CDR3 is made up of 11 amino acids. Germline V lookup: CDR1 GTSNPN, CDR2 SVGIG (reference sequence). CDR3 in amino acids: CAFRVTDTQYF. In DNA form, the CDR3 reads TGTGCCTTCCGGGTCACAGATACGCAGTATTTT.

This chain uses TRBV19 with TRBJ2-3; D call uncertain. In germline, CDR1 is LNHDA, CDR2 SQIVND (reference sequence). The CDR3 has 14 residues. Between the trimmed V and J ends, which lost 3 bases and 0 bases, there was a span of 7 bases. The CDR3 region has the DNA TGTGCCAGTAGTATGGTCCATAGCACAGATACGCAGTATTTT. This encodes CASSMVHSTDTQYF.

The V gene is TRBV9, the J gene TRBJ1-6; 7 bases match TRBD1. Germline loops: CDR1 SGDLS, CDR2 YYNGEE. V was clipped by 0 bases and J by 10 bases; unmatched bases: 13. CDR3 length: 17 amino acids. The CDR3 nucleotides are TGTGCCAGCAGCGTAGATCCTACCGGGACAGTTGGATCACCCCTCCACTTT. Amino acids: CASSVDPTGTVGSPLHF.

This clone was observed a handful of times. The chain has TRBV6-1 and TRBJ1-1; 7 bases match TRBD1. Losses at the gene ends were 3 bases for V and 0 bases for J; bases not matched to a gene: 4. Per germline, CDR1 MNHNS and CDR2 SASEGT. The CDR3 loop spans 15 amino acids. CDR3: CASSERQGMNTEAFF. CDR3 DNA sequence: TGTGCCAGCAGTGAGAGACAGGGAATGAACACTGAAGCTTTCTTT.

The CDR3, as DNA: TGTGCCAGCAGTGAGGGGCTAGCGGGGGCCGGGGAGACCCAGTACTTC. This encodes CASSEGLAGAGETQYF. The chain joins TRBV6-1 to TRBJ2-5; 10 positions agree with TRBD2. Per germline, CDR1 MNHNS and CDR2 SASEGT. With 3 bases clipped from V and 5 bases from J, the junction kept 9 bases outside the gene matches. This CDR3 has 16 amino acids.

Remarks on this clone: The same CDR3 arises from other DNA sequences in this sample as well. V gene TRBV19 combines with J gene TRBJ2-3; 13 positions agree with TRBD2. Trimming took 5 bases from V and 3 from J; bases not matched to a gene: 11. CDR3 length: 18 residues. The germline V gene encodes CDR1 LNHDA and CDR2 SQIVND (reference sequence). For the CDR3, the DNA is TGTGCCAGTAGTCTCGGACTAGCGGGGGTTGAGAGTACAGATACGCAGTATTTT. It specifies CASSLGLAGVESTDTQYF.

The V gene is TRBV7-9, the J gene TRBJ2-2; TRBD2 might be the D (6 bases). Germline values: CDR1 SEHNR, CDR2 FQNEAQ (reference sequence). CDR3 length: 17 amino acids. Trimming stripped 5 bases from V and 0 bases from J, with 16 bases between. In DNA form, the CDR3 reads TGTGCCAGCAGCCAACCCCGGCGGGGCGCGAACACCGGGGAGCTGTTTTTT. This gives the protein CASSQPRRGANTGELFF.

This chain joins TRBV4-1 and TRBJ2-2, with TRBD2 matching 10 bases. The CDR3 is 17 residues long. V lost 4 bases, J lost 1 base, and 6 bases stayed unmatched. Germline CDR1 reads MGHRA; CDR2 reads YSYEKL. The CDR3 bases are TGCGCCAGCAGCCCCCTCAGACTAGCGGGGAACACCGGGGAGCTGTTTTTT. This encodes CASSPLRLAGNTGELFF.

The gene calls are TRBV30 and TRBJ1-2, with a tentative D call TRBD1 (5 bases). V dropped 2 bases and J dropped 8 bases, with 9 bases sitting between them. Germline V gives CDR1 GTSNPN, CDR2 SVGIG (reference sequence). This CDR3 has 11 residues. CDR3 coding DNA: TGTGCCTGGAGTTTCGGGGACGGCTACACCTTC. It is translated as CAWSFGDGYTF. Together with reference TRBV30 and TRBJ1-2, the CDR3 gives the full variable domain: SQTIHQWPATLVQPVGSPLSLECTVEGTSNPNLYWYRQAAGRGLQLLFYSVGIGQISSEVPQNLSASRPQDRQFILSSKKLLLSDSGFYLCAWSFGDGYTFGSGTRLTVV.

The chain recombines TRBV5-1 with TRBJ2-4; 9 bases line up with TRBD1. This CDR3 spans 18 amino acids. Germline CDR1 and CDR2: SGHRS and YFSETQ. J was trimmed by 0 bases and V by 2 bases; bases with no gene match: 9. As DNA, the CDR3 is TGCGCCAGCAGCTTCCGGGACAGGGCAGATCTAGCCAAAAACATTCAGTACTTC. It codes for CASSFRDRADLAKNIQYF.

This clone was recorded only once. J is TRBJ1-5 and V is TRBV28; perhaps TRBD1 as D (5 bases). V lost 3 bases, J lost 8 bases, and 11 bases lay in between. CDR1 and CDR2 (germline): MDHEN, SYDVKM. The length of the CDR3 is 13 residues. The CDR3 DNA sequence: TGTGCCAGCAGTTTGGAGGGGATTAAGCCCCAGCATTTT. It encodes CASSLEGIKPQHF.

The CDR3 sequence is CASSLFGTANYGYTF. The CDR3 nucleotides are TGCGCCAGCAGCCTCTTCGGGACAGCTAACTATGGCTACACCTTC. The chain employs TRBV4-3 and TRBJ1-2; 7 bases align to TRBD1. Germline CDR1 reads LGHNA; CDR2 reads YSLEER. The CDR3 has 15 amino acids. The J segment lost 0 bases and the V segment lost 4 bases, leaving 5 bases of the junction unmatched.

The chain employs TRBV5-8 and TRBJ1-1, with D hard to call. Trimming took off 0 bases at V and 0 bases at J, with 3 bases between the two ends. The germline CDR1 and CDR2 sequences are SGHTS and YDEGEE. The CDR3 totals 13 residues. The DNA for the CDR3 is TGTGCCAGCAGCTTGGTGATGAACACTGAAGCTTTCTTT. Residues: CASSLVMNTEAFF.

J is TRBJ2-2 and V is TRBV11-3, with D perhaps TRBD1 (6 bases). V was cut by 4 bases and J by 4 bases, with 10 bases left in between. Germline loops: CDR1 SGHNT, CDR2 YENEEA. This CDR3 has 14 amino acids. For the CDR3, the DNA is TGTGCCAGCAGCTCGGGACACTTCACCGGGGAGCTGTTTTTT. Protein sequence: CASSSGHFTGELFF.

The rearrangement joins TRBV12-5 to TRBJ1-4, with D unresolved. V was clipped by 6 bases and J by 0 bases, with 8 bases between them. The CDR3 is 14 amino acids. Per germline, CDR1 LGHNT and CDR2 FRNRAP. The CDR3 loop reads CASGWESTNEKLFF. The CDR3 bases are TGTGCTAGTGGCTGGGAATCAACTAATGAAAAACTGTTTTTT.

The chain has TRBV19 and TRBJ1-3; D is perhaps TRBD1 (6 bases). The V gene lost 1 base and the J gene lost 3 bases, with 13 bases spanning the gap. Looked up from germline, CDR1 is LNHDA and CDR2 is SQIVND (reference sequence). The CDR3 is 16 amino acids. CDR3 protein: CASSIVSGAFGNTIYF. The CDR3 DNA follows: TGTGCCAGTAGTATAGTCTCGGGGGCCTTTGGAAACACCATATATTTT.

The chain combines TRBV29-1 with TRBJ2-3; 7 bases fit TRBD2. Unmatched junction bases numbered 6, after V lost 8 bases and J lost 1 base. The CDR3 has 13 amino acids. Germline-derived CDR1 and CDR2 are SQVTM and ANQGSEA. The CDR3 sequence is CSTRGGGTDTQYF. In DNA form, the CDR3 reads TGCAGCACCCGGGGAGGGGGCACAGATACGCAGTATTTT.

The CDR3 coding sequence is TGTGCCAGCAGAGCAGGGCTAGGGAATTACAATGAGCAGTTCTTC. As protein: CASRAGLGNYNEQFF. The rearrangement uses TRBV25-1 and TRBJ2-1; a weak D match, TRBD1 (5 bases). The V and J ends lost 6 bases and 4 bases respectively, with 16 bases between them. Germline lookup yields CDR1 MGHDK and CDR2 SYGVNS. The CDR3 has 15 amino acids. Based on the CDR3 plus reference TRBV25-1 and TRBJ2-1, the full variable domain is EADIYQTPRYLVIGTGKKITLECSQTMGHDKMYWYQQDPGMELHLIHYSYGVNSTEKGDLSSESTVSRIRTEHFPLTLESARPSHTSQYLCASRAGLGNYNEQFFGPGTRLTVL.

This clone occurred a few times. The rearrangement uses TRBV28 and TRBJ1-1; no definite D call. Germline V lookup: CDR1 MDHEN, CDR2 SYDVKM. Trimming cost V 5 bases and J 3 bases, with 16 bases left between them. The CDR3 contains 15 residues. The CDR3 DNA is TGTGCCAGCAGTGGCTCCCCCGGTTCTTACACTGAAGCTTTCTTT. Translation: CASSGSPGSYTEAFF. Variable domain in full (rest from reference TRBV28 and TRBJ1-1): DVKVTQSSRYLVKRTGEKVFLECVQDMDHENMFWYRQDPGLGLRLIYFSYDVKMKEKGDIPEGYSVSREKKERFSLILESASTNQTSMYLCASSGSPGSYTEAFFGQGTRLTVV.

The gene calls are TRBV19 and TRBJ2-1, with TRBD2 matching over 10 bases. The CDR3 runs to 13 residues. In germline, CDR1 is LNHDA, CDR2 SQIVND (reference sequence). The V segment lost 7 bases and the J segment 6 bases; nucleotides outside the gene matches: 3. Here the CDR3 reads CASTRTSGNEQFF. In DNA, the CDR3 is TGTGCCAGTACCCGGACTAGCGGCAATGAGCAGTTCTTC.

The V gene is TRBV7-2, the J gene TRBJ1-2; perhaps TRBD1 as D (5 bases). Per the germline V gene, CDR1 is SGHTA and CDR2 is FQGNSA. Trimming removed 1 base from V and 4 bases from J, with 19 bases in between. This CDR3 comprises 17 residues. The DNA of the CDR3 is TGTGCCAGCAGCTTAGTTCCTACAGGTCTGGACGGCTATGGCTACACCTTC. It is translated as CASSLVPTGLDGYGYTF. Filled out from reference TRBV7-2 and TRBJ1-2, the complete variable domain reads GAGVSQSPSNKVTEKGKDVELRCDPISGHTALYWYRQSLGQGLEFLIYFQGNSAPDKSGLPSDRFSAERTGGSVSTLTIQRTQQEDSAVYLCASSLVPTGLDGYGYTFGSGTRLTVV.

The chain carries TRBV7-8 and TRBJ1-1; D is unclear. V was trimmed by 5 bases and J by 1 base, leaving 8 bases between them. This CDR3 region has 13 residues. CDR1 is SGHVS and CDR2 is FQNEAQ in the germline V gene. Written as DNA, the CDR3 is TGTGCCAGCAGCCCCGGCCGGAACACTGAAGCTTTCTTT. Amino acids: CASSPGRNTEAFF. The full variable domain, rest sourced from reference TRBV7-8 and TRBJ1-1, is GAGVSQSPRYKVAKRGQDVALRCDPISGHVSLFWYQQALGQGPEFLTYFQNEAQLDKSGLPSDRFFAERPEGSVSTLKIQRTQQEDSAVYLCASSPGRNTEAFFGQGTRLTVV.

CDR3 in amino acids: CASSVVGDLGYTF. CDR3 sequence (DNA): TGTGCCAGCAGCGTAGTCGGGGACCTGGGCTACACCTTC. The chain combines TRBV9 with TRBJ1-2, with TRBD1 as a possible D gene (5 bases). This CDR3 region has 13 residues. The ends were cut back, 0 bases at V and 8 bases at J, with 11 bases in the middle. The germline gives CDR1 SGDLS, CDR2 YYNGEE. The whole variable domain, filled in from reference TRBV9 and TRBJ1-2, reads DSGVTQTPKHLITATGQRVTLRCSPRSGDLSVYWYQQSLDQGLQFLIQYYNGEERAKGNILERFSAQQFPDLHSELNLSSLELGDSALYFCASSVVGDLGYTFGSGTRLTVV.